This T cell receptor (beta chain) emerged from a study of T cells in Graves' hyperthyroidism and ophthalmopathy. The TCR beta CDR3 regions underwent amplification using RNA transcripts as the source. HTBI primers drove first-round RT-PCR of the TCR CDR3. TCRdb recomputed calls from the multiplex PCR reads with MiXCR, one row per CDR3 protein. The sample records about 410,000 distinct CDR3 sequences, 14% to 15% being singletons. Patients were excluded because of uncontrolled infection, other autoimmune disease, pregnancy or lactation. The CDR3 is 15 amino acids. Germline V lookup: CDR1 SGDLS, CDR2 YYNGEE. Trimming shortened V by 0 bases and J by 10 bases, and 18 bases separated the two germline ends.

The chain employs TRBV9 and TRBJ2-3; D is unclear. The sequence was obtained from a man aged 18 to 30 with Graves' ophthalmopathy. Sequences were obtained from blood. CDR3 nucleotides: TGTGCCAGCAGCGTAGCTACAGAGGCGGCTTTACCGCAGTATTTT. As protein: CASSVATEAALPQYF.